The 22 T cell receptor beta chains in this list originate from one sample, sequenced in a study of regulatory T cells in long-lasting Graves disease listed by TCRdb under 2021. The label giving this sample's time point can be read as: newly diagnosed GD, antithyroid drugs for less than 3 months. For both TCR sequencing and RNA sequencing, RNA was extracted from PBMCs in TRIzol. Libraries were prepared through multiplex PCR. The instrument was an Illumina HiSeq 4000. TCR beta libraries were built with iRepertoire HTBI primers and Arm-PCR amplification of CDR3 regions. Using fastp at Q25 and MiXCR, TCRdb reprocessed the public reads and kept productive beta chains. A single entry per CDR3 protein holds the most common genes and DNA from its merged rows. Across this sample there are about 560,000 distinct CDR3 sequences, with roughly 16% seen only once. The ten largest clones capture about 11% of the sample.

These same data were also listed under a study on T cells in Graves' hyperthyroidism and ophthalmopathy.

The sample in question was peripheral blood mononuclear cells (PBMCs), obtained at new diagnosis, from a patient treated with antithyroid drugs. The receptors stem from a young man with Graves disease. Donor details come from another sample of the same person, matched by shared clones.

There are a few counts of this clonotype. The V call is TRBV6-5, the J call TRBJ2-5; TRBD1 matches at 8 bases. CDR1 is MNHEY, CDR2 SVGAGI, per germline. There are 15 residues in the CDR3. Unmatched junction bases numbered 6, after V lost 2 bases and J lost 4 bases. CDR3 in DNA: TGTGCCAGCAGTTACGAGGACAGGGTAGGAGAGACCCAGTACTTC. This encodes CASSYEDRVGETQYF.

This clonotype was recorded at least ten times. In nucleotides, the CDR3 is TGTGCCAGCAGTTCCTACAGGGCGTGGGCGGTCGATGAAGAGACCCAGTACTTC. Protein: CASSSYRAWAVDEETQYF. The chain employs TRBV6-9 and TRBJ2-5; maybe TRBD1 (6 bases). CDR3 length: 18 residues. Germline lookup yields CDR1 MNHGY and CDR2 SVAAGI. Between the trimmed V and J ends, which lost 4 bases and 3 bases, there was a span of 24 bases.

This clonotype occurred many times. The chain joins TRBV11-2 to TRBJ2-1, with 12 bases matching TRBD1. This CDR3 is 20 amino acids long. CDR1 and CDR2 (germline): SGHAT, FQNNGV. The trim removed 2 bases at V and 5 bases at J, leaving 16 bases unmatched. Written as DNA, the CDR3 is TGTGCCAGCAGCTTAAGCCCGGGACAGGGGGCCCCAACCCTAAACAATGAGCAGTTCTTC. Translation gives CASSLSPGQGAPTLNNEQFF.

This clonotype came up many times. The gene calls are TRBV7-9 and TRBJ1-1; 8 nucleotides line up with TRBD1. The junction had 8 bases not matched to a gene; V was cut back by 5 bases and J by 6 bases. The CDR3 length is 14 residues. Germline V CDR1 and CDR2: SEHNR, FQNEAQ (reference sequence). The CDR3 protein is CASSLSGQAAEAFF. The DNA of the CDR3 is TGTGCCAGCAGCCTATCGGGACAGGCCGCTGAAGCTTTCTTT.

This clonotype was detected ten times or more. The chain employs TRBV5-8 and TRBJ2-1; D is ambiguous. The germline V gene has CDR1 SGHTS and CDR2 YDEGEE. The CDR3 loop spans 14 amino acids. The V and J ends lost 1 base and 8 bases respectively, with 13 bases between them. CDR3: CASSLRLVADEQFF. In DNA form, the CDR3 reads TGTGCCAGCAGCTTGAGGCTAGTGGCGGATGAGCAGTTCTTC.

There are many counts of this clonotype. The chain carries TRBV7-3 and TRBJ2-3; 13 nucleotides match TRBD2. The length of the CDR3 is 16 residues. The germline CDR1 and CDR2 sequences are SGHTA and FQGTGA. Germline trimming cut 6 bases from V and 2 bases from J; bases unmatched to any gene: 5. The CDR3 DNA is TGTGCCAGCAGGTTGGGGACTAGCGGGACCACAGATACGCAGTATTTT. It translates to CASRLGTSGTTDTQYF.

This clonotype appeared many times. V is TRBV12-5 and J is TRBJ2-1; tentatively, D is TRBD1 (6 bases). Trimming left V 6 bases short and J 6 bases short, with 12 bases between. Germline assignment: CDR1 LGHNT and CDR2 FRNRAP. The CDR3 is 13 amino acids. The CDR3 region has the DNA TGTGCTAGTGGCCTGGACAGACTCAATGAGCAGTTCTTC. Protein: CASGLDRLNEQFF.

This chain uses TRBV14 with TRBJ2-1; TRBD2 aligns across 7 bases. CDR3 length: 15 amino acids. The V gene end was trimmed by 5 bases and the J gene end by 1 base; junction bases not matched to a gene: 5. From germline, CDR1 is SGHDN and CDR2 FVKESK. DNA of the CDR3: TGTGCCAGCAGCGGCGGACTAGTGTCCTACAATGAGCAGTTCTTC. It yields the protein CASSGGLVSYNEQFF.

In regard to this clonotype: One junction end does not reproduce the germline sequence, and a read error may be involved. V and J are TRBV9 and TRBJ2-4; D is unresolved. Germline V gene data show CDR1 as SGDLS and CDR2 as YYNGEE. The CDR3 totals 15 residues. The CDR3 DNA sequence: TGTGCCAGCAGCGAAGGAGACTTAGCCAAAACCATTCAGTACTTC. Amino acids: CASSEGDLAKTIQYF.

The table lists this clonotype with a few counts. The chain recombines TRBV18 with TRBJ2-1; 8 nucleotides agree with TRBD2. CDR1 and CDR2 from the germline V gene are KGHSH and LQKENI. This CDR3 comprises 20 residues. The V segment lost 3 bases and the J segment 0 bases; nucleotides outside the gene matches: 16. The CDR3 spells CASSPPGGAASRSSYNEQFF. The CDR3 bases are TGTGCCAGCTCACCCCCGGGGGGGGCTGCTTCTCGAAGCTCCTACAATGAGCAGTTCTTC. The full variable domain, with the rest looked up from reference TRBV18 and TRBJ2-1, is NAGVMQNPRHLVRRRGQEARLRCSPMKGHSHVYWYRQLPEEGLKFMVYLQKENIIDESGMPKERFSAEFPKEGPSILRIQQVVRGDSAAYFCASSPPGGAASRSSYNEQFFGPGTRLTVL.

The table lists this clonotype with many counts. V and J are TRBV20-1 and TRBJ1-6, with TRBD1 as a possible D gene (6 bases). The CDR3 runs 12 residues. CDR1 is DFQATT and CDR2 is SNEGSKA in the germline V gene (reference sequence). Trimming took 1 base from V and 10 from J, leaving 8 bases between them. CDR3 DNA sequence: TGCAGTGCTAGAGTGGGGGCCTCACCCCTCCACTTT. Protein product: CSARVGASPLHF.

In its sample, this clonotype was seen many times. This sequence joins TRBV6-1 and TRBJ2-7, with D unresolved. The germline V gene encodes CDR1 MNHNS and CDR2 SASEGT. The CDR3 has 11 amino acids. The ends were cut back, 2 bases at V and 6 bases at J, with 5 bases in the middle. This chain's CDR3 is CASSEPGEQYF. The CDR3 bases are TGTGCCAGCAGTGAACCAGGCGAGCAGTACTTC.

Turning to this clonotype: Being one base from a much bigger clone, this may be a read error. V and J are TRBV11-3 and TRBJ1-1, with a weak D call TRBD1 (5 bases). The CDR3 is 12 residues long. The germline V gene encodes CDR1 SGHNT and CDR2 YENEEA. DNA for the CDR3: TGTGTCAGCAGCTTTGGGGGTGGAGAAGCTTTCTTT. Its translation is CVSSFGGGEAFF.

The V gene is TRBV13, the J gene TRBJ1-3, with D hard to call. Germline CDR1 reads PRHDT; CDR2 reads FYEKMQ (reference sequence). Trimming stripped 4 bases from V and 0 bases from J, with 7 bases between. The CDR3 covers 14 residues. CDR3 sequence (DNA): TGTGCCAGCAGCTCACCCTCCTCTGGAAACACCATATATTTT. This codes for CASSSPSSGNTIYF.

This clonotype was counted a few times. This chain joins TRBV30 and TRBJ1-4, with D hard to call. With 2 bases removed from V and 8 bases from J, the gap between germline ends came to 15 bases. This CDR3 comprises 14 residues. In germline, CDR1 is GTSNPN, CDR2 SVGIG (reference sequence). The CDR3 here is CAWSIKGFGEKLFF. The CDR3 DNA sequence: TGTGCCTGGAGTATAAAAGGATTTGGAGAAAAACTGTTTTTT.

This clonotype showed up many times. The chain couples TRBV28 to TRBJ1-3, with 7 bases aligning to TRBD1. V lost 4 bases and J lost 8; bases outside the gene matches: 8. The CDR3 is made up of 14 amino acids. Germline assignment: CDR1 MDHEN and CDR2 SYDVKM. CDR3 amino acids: CASSSTGHGDTIYF. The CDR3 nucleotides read TGTGCCAGCAGTTCGACAGGGCATGGGGACACCATATATTTT.

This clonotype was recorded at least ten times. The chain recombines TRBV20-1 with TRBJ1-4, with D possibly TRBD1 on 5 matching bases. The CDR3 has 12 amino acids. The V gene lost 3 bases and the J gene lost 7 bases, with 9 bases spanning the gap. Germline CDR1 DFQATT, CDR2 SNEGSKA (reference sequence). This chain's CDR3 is CSASVGGEKLFF. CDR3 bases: TGCAGTGCTAGTGTTGGGGGTGAAAAACTGTTTTTT.

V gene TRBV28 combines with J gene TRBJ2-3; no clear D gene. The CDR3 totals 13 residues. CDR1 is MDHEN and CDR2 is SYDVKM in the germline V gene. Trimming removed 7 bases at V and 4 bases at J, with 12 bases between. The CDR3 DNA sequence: TGTGCCAGCACCCTTTCCCTATCAGATACGCAGTATTTT. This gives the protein CASTLSLSDTQYF.

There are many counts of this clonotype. CDR3 in amino acids: CASSPDETKGEYF. DNA of the CDR3: TGCGCCAGCAGCCCAGACGAGACAAAGGGGGAGTATTTT. The chain couples TRBV5-1 to TRBJ2-3, with D possibly being TRBD1 (6 bases). The CDR3 spans 13 residues. V was trimmed by 4 bases and J by 13 bases, leaving 19 bases between them. Germline loops: CDR1 SGHRS, CDR2 YFSETQ.

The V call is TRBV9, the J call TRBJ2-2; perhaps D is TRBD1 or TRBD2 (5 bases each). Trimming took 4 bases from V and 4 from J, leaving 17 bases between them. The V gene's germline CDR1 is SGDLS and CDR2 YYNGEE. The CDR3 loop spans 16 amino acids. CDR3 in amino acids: CASSLRPGPGTGELFF. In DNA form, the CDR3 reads TGTGCCAGCAGCTTACGGCCGGGACCCGGCACCGGGGAGCTGTTTTTT.

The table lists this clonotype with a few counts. The CDR3 coding sequence is TGCAGTGCTAGAGAGGGACAACAAACCGACACCGGGGAGCTGTTTTTT. Its protein is CSAREGQQTDTGELFF. This sequence joins TRBV20-1 and TRBJ2-2; weak D call: TRBD1 (6 bases). The CDR3 length is 16 residues. The germline V gene has CDR1 DFQATT and CDR2 SNEGSKA (reference sequence). Trimming cost V 0 bases and J 3 bases, with 14 bases left between them.

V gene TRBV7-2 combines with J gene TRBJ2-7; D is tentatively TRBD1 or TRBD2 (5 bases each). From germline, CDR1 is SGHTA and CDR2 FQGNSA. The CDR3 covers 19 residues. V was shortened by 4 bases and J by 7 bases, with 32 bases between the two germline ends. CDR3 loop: CASSSNSGTYTTSYNEQYF. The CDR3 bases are TGTGCCAGCAGCTCAAACTCCGGGACCTACACAACCTCCTACAATGAGCAGTACTTC.